This TCR beta chain comes out of a study of cytomegalovirus exposure and HLA in healthy donors (dated by TCRdb to about 2017). In terms of the full investigation: A later analysis indicated that the 90 to 150 validation repertoires were generated on the platform also employed for the 700 or so repertoires of the first cohort. The aim of the study was to test whether cataloging public T cell receptors could identify signatures of past pathogen exposure. Along with the approximately 620-subject first cohort, a separate validation cohort of about 110 different subjects was used. High-throughput TCR immunosequencing, statistical association of individual TCRs with disease status, and machine learning were combined to predict cytomegalovirus infection status.

The donors belonged to the validation cohort of around 120 subjects, which was separate from the roughly 700-subject first cohort. The library was prepared using the immunoSEQ multiplex PCR assay. The source study handled its data this way. A statistical classification framework was developed to diagnose cytomegalovirus status using the catalog of TCR beta chain sequences. TCRdb retrieved this table from immuneACCESS and kept in-frame rearrangements only. Not all clones are present; in checked studies, unresolved V genes account for under half, and no reason is known for the remainder. The DNA gave D and trimming, while V, J and clone size come from that table. This sample lists about 56,000 clones; 90% to 97% were detected once. The ten most abundant clones make up more than 0.95% of the sample. This clone occurred once. Its antigen target is currently unknown. Base qualities were left out, and no much larger clone turns up one base away.

What the research found in general, with its limitations: According to the authors, the approach could potentially be generalized to other disease states and immunological phenotypes. A later analysis had no HLA typing for the validation cohort, so co-occurrence there was scored across all 130 or so repertoires. The classifier was reported to diagnose cytomegalovirus status with high specificity and sensitivity in both the original and validation cohorts. Most TCR sequences were seen in very few donors, while some public TCRs were found in many individuals. A few of the identified cytomegalovirus-associated TCR beta chains were confirmed in vitro to be specific for cytomegalovirus antigens. A later analysis found that TCRs clustered in the first cohort also tended to co-occur in the 110 or so validation repertoires, with about 94% of cluster scores above 0. The study listed around 160 TCR beta chains as associated with cytomegalovirus.

The CDR3 spans 13 residues, from the cysteine through the phenylalanine. Left in the record is the CDR3 DNA by itself, 39 bases read in frame from the first base. V is clipped by 5 bases and J by 4 bases, and the sequence between their germline boundaries is 11 bases long. In the germline V gene (reference sequence), CDR1 corresponds to SGHAT and CDR2 to FQDESV. The receptor's source is a woman aged 18 to 35 in good health and CMV-seronegative. The sequencing input was PBMCs. The receptor chain draws on TRBV11-1 and TRBJ2-5; the D segment could be TRBD2, given 7 matching bases. The bases are TGTGCCAGCAGCCCCGGGGGGCGAGAGACCCAGTACTTC. It codes for CASSPGGRETQYF.